This is a list of T cell receptor beta chains from one sample in a study of tumor-infiltrating lymphocytes in primary liver carcinoma. TCRdb reanalysed the multiplex PCR reads using MiXCR and keeps one entry per CDR3 protein. The data contain approximately 45,000 distinct CDR3 sequences, around 70% of them singletons. The sample consisted of liver tumor tissue from sampling region 2. The receptors here all came from a man between 35 and 55 years old with primary liver carcinoma and hepatitis B virus infection. Both conserved end residues are part of each CDR3. The size field is filled for only some rows; it gives once, few, many or a size class.

CASSPPESHGYTF	NA	TRBJ1-2	TRBV6-5
CCAGHGTNQPQHF	NA	TRBJ1-5	TRBV29-1
CSARRNEQFF	medium-sized	TRBJ2-1	TRBV29-1
CASSFFPGTSYEQYF	many	TRBJ2-7	TRBV28
CASSPAGRVETQYF	many	TRBJ2-5	TRBV6-5
CANRLRGGSSTDTQYF	NA	TRBJ2-3	TRBV5-6
CSAMTRGTGTPYERYF	NA	TRBJ2-7	TRBV29-1
CASSSVGVTGNNQPQHF	NA	TRBJ1-5	TRBV11-2
CACSPLDRRAFF	NA	TRBJ1-1	TRBV30
CTSGDRVVGELFF	NA	TRBJ2-2	TRBV7-9
CASTFADPYNEQFF	NA	TRBJ2-1	TRBV11-3
CASSPGPSNTGELFF	NA	TRBJ2-2	TRBV9
CATRGTGKYEQYF	NA	TRBJ2-7	TRBV6-5
CSVGDVTNSPLHF	NA	TRBJ1-6	TRBV29-1
CATSQDQIEGELFF	NA	TRBJ2-2	TRBV4-2
CASNPAEGGGEQYF	NA	TRBJ2-7	TRBV11-2
CASSESGDTQAFF	NA	TRBJ1-1	TRBV6-1
CASSVTTSGNQYF	NA	TRBJ2-7	TRBV7-2